This TCR beta chain emerged from a study of cytotoxic CD8 clonotypes in ibrutinib-treated CLL. V was shortened by 8 bases and J by 5 bases, with 16 bases between the two germline ends. The CDR3 extends over 14 amino acids. CDR1 and CDR2 from the germline V gene are LNHDA and SQIVND (reference sequence). Data came from immunoSEQ multiplex PCR; TCRdb stores just in-frame clones and leaves some out. The sample records 150,000 or so clones, 80% to 90% being singletons. This TCR was sampled from a human donor with chronic lymphocytic leukemia. V gene TRBV19 combines with J gene TRBJ1-5; possible D gene TRBD1, 6 bases. The sequencing used PBMCs, collected after 24 months of ibrutinib treatment. CDR3 coding DNA: TGTGCCAGTCAACCCGGGACATTACATCAGCCCCAGCATTTT. It translates to CASQPGTLHQPQHF. Together with reference TRBV19 and TRBJ1-5, the CDR3 gives the full variable domain: DGGITQSPKYLFRKEGQNVTLSCEQNLNHDAMYWYRQDPGQGLRLIYYSQIVNDFQKGDIAEGYSVSREKKESFPLTVTSAQKNPTAFYLCASQPGTLHQPQHFGDGTRLSIL.